The 5 T cell receptor beta chains listed next were all sequenced from one sample in a study of beta chain features in type 1 diabetes. Every bit of the isolated RNA underwent reverse transcription, so sequencing read expressed TCRB transcripts. TCRdb keeps only in-frame clones here, not all; method: immunoSEQ multiplex PCR. The sample comprises hundreds of thousands of clones, around 68% of which are singletons, and about 0.051% rests with the top ten. What was sequenced was naive CD4+ T cells from blood. Receptor source: a man aged 25 to 40 in good health.

This clone was detected only a few times. The rearrangement joins TRBV29-1 to TRBJ2-1; 8 bases line up with TRBD1. V was clipped by 4 bases and J by 6 bases; unmatched bases: 2. CDR1 and CDR2 (germline): SQVTM, ANQGSEA. The CDR3 runs to 12 residues. This CDR3 reads CSVGTGINEQFF. CDR3 DNA: TGCAGCGTTGGGACAGGGATCAATGAGCAGTTCTTC.

The chain carries TRBV29-1 and TRBJ2-5; D call uncertain. CDR3 size: 12 residues. V gave up 3 bases and J gave up 2 bases, with 7 bases separating them. From germline, CDR1 is SQVTM and CDR2 ANQGSEA. DNA of the CDR3: TGCAGCGTTGAGGGCCGTCAAGAGACCCAGTACTTC. This translates into CSVEGRQETQYF. The variable domain in full, with the rest retrieved from reference TRBV29-1 and TRBJ2-5, is SAVISQKPSRDICQRGTSLTIQCQVDSQVTMMFWYRQQPGQSLTLIATANQGSEATYESGFVIDKFPISRPNLTFSTLTVSNMSPEDSSIYLCSVEGRQETQYFGPGTRLLVL.

The V and J genes are TRBV9 and TRBJ2-3; 10 positions agree with TRBD2. Germline loops: CDR1 SGDLS, CDR2 YYNGEE. The CDR3 totals 17 residues. V shed 2 bases, J shed 2 bases, and the junction held 8 bases outside the gene matches. The CDR3 bases are TGTGCCAGCAGCGTGGCTAGGACTAGCGGACACACAGATACGCAGTATTTT. Its translation: CASSVARTSGHTDTQYF.

This chain connects TRBV29-1 to TRBJ2-5; no reliable D call. CDR3 size: 14 residues. From germline, CDR1 is SQVTM and CDR2 ANQGSEA. The V end was cut by 1 base, the J end by 0 bases, with 9 bases between. The CDR3: CSVEGDWYQETQYF. The CDR3 DNA is TGCAGCGTTGAAGGTGACTGGTACCAAGAGACCCAGTACTTC. Looking up the rest from reference TRBV29-1 and TRBJ2-5 gives the full variable domain: SAVISQKPSRDICQRGTSLTIQCQVDSQVTMMFWYRQQPGQSLTLIATANQGSEATYESGFVIDKFPISRPNLTFSTLTVSNMSPEDSSIYLCSVEGDWYQETQYFGPGTRLLVL.

CDR3 amino acids: CASSAYLLGGELFF. The CDR3 region has the DNA TGTGCCAGCAGCGCCTACCTCTTAGGAGGGGAGCTGTTTTTT. The chain recombines TRBV9 with TRBJ2-2; D ambiguous. V lost 3 bases and J 8 bases, leaving 14 bases between the germline ends. The CDR3 length is 14 residues. Germline assignment: CDR1 SGDLS and CDR2 YYNGEE. Using reference TRBV9 and TRBJ2-2 for the parts outside the CDR3, the full variable domain is DSGVTQTPKHLITATGQRVTLRCSPRSGDLSVYWYQQSLDQGLQFLIQYYNGEERAKGNILERFSAQQFPDLHSELNLSSLELGDSALYFCASSAYLLGGELFFGEGSRLTVL.